Shown below are 9 T cell receptor beta chains from a single sample sequenced in a study of cytomegalovirus exposure and HLA in healthy donors. Researchers ran the PCR with 60 Vbeta and 13 Jbeta primers. Assay: immunoSEQ multiplex PCR; the TCRdb copy retains only in-frame clones and omits some. The repertoire holds tens of thousands of clones, 77% seen once, with around 3% in the top ten. Sequencing was carried out using PBMCs. These TCRs come from a man in his forties or fifties in good health and CMV-seropositive.

The gene calls are TRBV6-1 and TRBJ1-5; D is perhaps TRBD1 (5 bases). Trimming pared 7 bases from V and 7 bases from J, leaving 20 bases between. The CDR3 sequence is 15 residues long. CDR1 MNHNS and CDR2 SASEGT come from the germline V gene. For the CDR3, the DNA is TGTGCCAGCACCCCTGGGAGGAGGGACGGACAGCCCCAGCATTTT. Translating gives CASTPGRRDGQPQHF.

This clone has a handful of counts. The V gene is TRBV10-2, the J gene TRBJ2-7, with 8 nucleotides matching TRBD2. The V and J ends lost 4 bases and 3 bases, in that order; junction bases with no gene match: 5. The CDR3 has 14 amino acids. The germline gives CDR1 WSHSY, CDR2 SAAADI. The chain's CDR3 is CASSARREDYEQYF. The CDR3 bases are TGCGCCAGCAGTGCACGGCGGGAGGACTACGAGCAGTACTTC.

The CDR3 DNA reads TGTGCCAGCAGTTTCATAGCGGGAGCAAAATCCGAGCAGTACTTC. Amino acid sequence: CASSFIAGAKSEQYF. The chain is built from TRBV27 and TRBJ2-7, with 9 bases identical to TRBD2. This CDR3 is built from 15 residues. Looked up from germline, CDR1 is MNHEY and CDR2 is SMNVEV (reference sequence). V lost 3 bases to trimming and J lost 6 bases; unmatched junction nucleotides: 9.

CDR3 nucleotides: TGTGCCAGCAGTGAGGGCTATAACAATGAGCAGTTCTTC. Its translation is CASSEGYNNEQFF. This rearrangement joins TRBV6-4 to TRBJ2-1, with D unresolved. Germline loops: CDR1 MRHNA, CDR2 SNTAGT. CDR3 length equals 13 residues. V lost 3 bases to trimming and J lost 5 bases, with 8 bases between them.

The chain recombines TRBV7-9 with TRBJ2-2; 7 nucleotides align to TRBD1. This CDR3 is built from 15 residues. The germline V gene encodes CDR1 SEHNR and CDR2 FQNEAQ (reference sequence). V was pared by 3 bases and J by 1 base, with 2 bases of the junction left unmatched. In DNA, the CDR3 is TGTGCCAGCAGCTTTGGGACAGAGAACACCGGGGAGCTGTTTTTT. Translated, it gives CASSFGTENTGELFF.

The CDR3 nucleotides read TGTGCCAGCACCCCAGGGGGTGGCGGGACTCAAGGGGAGCAGTTCTTC. This encodes CASTPGGGGTQGEQFF. The chain combines TRBV7-2 with TRBJ2-1, with a weak D call TRBD1 (7 bases). Germline V gene lookup returns CDR1 SGHTA and CDR2 FQGNSA. V shed 7 bases and J shed 10 bases, with 26 bases lying between them. This CDR3 has 16 amino acids.

This clone came up once. The chain combines TRBV2 with TRBJ1-5; D is uncertain. Germline V gene sequence: CDR1 SNHLY, CDR2 FYNNEI. The CDR3 has 14 residues. The V gene lost 7 bases and the J gene lost 2 bases, with 12 bases spanning the gap. This CDR3 is CASTAGNGNQPQHF. CDR3 nucleotides: TGTGCCAGCACGGCGGGTAACGGCAATCAGCCCCAGCATTTT.

This clone occurred once. This chain joins TRBV7-3 and TRBJ2-1; D is possibly TRBD2 (6 bases). Deletions cut 6 bases from V and 0 bases from J, with 15 bases between. The CDR3 totals 16 residues. Per germline, CDR1 SGHTA and CDR2 FQGTGA. Written as DNA, the CDR3 is TGTGCCAGCAGTCGACTAGGGCAGTTCTCCTACAATGAGCAGTTCTTC. Its protein is CASSRLGQFSYNEQFF.

V gene TRBV25-1 combines with J gene TRBJ1-4; D is perhaps TRBD1 (6 bases). Germline lookup yields CDR1 MGHDK and CDR2 SYGVNS. CDR3 length: 15 amino acids. With 6 bases removed from V and 5 bases from J, the gap between germline ends came to 16 bases. The CDR3 bases are TGTGCCAGCAGGGAAACCGGGACACGGAATGAAAAACTGTTTTTT. The encoded protein is CASRETGTRNEKLFF.